A single sample gave rise to the 32 T cell receptor beta chains below, sequenced in a study of blood T cell repertoires in COVID-19. Here immunoSEQ multiplex PCR was the method, and the copy in TCRdb shows in-frame clones only, minus some. The sample lists 200,000 to 300,000 clones, around four fifths occurring once. The source material was peripheral blood. The origin of the receptors is a man aged 50-60 years with acute or convalescent COVID-19.

This clone was seen a single time. The CDR3 sequence: CASSQDKGVYTGELFF. The CDR3 DNA reads TGTGCCAGCAGCCAGGACAAGGGGGTGTACACCGGGGAGCTGTTTTTT. J is TRBJ2-2 and V is TRBV3-1 (or the pseudogene TRBV3-2); tentatively, D is TRBD1 (6 bases). Germline CDR1 and CDR2: LGHDT and YNNKEL (reference sequence). The CDR3 spans 16 residues. V shed 3 bases and J shed 3 bases, with 14 bases lying between them.

J is TRBJ2-2 and V is TRBV7-6; a weak D match, TRBD2 (5 bases). This CDR3 is 15 amino acids long. CDR1 and CDR2 (germline): SGHVS, FNYEAQ. Trimming took off 2 bases at V and 5 bases at J, with 12 bases between the two ends. The chain's CDR3 is CASSLYEGGTGELFF. The CDR3 DNA is TGTGCCAGCAGCTTATACGAGGGTGGGACCGGGGAGCTGTTTTTT. The whole variable domain, remainder taken from reference TRBV7-6 and TRBJ2-2, is GAGVSQSPRYKVTKRGQDVALRCDPISGHVSLYWYRQALGQGPEFLTYFNYEAQQDKSGLPNDRFSAERPEGSISTLTIQRTEQRDSAMYRCASSLYEGGTGELFFGEGSRLTVL.

This chain connects TRBV11-3 to TRBJ2-7; 9 nucleotides line up with TRBD2. V dropped 4 bases and J dropped 2; count of bases not matched to a gene: 3. The length of the CDR3 is 14 residues. Per the germline V gene, CDR1 is SGHNT and CDR2 is YENEEA. The CDR3 spells CASSSSSGAYEQYF. In DNA form, the CDR3 reads TGTGCCAGCAGCTCATCTAGCGGGGCCTACGAGCAGTACTTC.

The DNA for the CDR3 is TGTGCCAGCTCACCGAGGCAGACGGGCACAGATACGCAGTATTTT. Translating it yields CASSPRQTGTDTQYF. V usage is TRBV18 and J usage is TRBJ2-3, with D unclear. Germline lookup yields CDR1 KGHSH and CDR2 LQKENI. The CDR3 loop spans 15 amino acids. Trimming pared 3 bases from V and 1 base from J, leaving 11 bases between.

Only a few counts were recorded for this clone. The rearrangement joins TRBV10-3 to TRBJ1-2; 9 bases line up with TRBD1. The V gene's germline CDR1 is ENHRY and CDR2 SYGVKD. The V segment lost 2 bases and the J segment 4 bases; nucleotides outside the gene matches: 5. CDR3 size: 15 residues. The CDR3 DNA is TGTGCCATCAGTGAGGACGGACAGGGGATCTATGGCTACACCTTC. Encoded protein: CAISEDGQGIYGYTF.

The chain combines TRBV28 with TRBJ1-2; D remains ambiguous. V was cut by 3 bases and J by 8 bases, with 13 bases left in between. Germline CDR1 and CDR2: MDHEN and SYDVKM. The CDR3 runs 13 residues. The CDR3 region has the DNA TGTGCCAGCAGTTTCCTTGCGGTAGAGGGCTACACCTTC. Translation gives CASSFLAVEGYTF.

The chain carries TRBV19 and TRBJ2-7, with TRBD2 identical over 7 bases. The CDR3 length is 13 residues. V was pared by 6 bases and J by 1 base, with 3 bases of the junction left unmatched. The V gene's germline CDR1 is LNHDA and CDR2 SQIVND (reference sequence). The CDR3: CASRRGESYEQYF. The CDR3 bases are TGTGCCAGTAGACGGGGGGAATCCTACGAGCAGTACTTC.

V is TRBV13 and J is TRBJ2-7; TRBD1 is a possible D gene (7 bases). The germline CDR1 and CDR2 sequences are PRHDT and FYEKMQ (reference sequence). The CDR3 covers 14 residues. V lost 7 bases and J lost 3, with 16 bases in between. CDR3 nucleotides: TGTGCCAGCACCTATGCGGGACAGCTCTACGAGCAGTACTTC. It specifies CASTYAGQLYEQYF.

V usage is TRBV9 and J usage is TRBJ2-2; 7 nucleotides align to TRBD2. J gave up 4 bases and V 0 bases, and 3 bases lay outside the gene matches. This CDR3 is 15 amino acids long. Germline V gene lookup returns CDR1 SGDLS and CDR2 YYNGEE. The CDR3 coding sequence is TGTGCCAGCAGCGTAGCGGGAGGATTCACCGGGGAGCTGTTTTTT. As protein: CASSVAGGFTGELFF.

The chain recombines TRBV6-5 with TRBJ2-7; 10 nucleotides agree with TRBD1. The V and J ends lost 7 bases and 4 bases, in that order; junction bases with no gene match: 10. The CDR3 extends over 15 amino acids. Germline CDR1 and CDR2: MNHEY and SVGAGI. CDR3 sequence (DNA): TGTGCCAGCACTAATCCGGGACAGGGGTTTTACGAGCAGTACTTC. This gives the protein CASTNPGQGFYEQYF.

The chain joins TRBV5-1 to TRBJ2-2, with 7 bases lining up with TRBD1. CDR3 length: 15 amino acids. Germline V gives CDR1 SGHRS, CDR2 YFSETQ. The V segment lost 5 bases and the J segment 3 bases; nucleotides outside the gene matches: 7. The chain's CDR3 is CASSSRGQDTGELFF. The CDR3 nucleotides are TGCGCCAGCAGTTCGAGGGGGCAGGACACCGGGGAGCTGTTTTTT.

This chain uses TRBV4-1 with TRBJ2-2; TRBD2 aligns across 8 bases. The V and J ends lost 2 bases and 0 bases, in that order; junction bases with no gene match: 11. This CDR3 contains 19 residues. Germline CDR1 MGHRA, CDR2 YSYEKL. The CDR3 sequence is CASSQLAGGIHANTGELFF. For the CDR3, the DNA is TGCGCCAGCAGCCAACTTGCGGGGGGTATCCACGCGAACACCGGGGAGCTGTTTTTT.

The chain couples TRBV7-2 to TRBJ2-2; D may be TRBD1 (5 bases). This CDR3 contains 15 residues. Trimming removed 1 base from V and 5 bases from J, with 11 bases in between. CDR1 and CDR2 (germline): SGHTA, FQGNSA. CDR3 coding DNA: TGTGCCAGCAGCTTAGTCGACAGTCCTACCGGGGAGCTGTTTTTT. It yields the protein CASSLVDSPTGELFF.

The rearrangement links TRBV9 to TRBJ2-1, with D maybe TRBD2 (5 bases). Looked up from germline, CDR1 is SGDLS and CDR2 is YYNGEE. The CDR3 sequence is 14 residues long. V dropped 4 bases and J dropped 3 bases, with 11 bases sitting between them. The CDR3 region is CASSFRGVYNEQFF. In nucleotides, the CDR3 is TGTGCCAGCAGCTTCCGGGGAGTCTACAATGAGCAGTTCTTC.

The chain uses TRBV5-4 and TRBJ2-1, with 8 bases identical to TRBD1. Unmatched junction bases numbered 8, after V lost 4 bases and J lost 5 bases. Germline assignment: CDR1 SGHNT and CDR2 YYREEE (reference sequence). CDR3 length: 15 amino acids. CDR3 sequence reads: CASSRGQGKNNEQFF. CDR3 bases: TGTGCCAGCAGCCGCGGACAGGGAAAGAACAATGAGCAGTTCTTC.

The chain combines TRBV14 with TRBJ1-2; perhaps TRBD1 as D (5 bases). V gave up 4 bases and J gave up 2 bases, with 11 bases separating them. Germline-derived CDR1 and CDR2 are SGHDN and FVKESK. This CDR3 comprises 14 residues. The CDR3: CASSPDTSNYGYTF. The CDR3 DNA sequence: TGTGCCAGCAGCCCGGACACCAGCAACTATGGCTACACCTTC.

The chain recombines TRBV6-5 with TRBJ2-7; D is unresolved. CDR3 length: 14 residues. Trimming took off 2 bases at V and 1 base at J, with 9 bases between the two ends. From germline, CDR1 is MNHEY and CDR2 SVGAGI. CDR3 DNA: TGTGCCAGCAGTTACGGAGTTCAGTCCTACGAGCAGTACTTC. This sequence encodes CASSYGVQSYEQYF.

The CDR3 DNA follows: TGTGCCAGCAGCCTTCCGGGACATAACTACAATGAGCAGTTCTTC. Its protein product is CASSLPGHNYNEQFF. The chain has TRBV11-1 and TRBJ2-1, with a possible D match to TRBD1 (6 bases). CDR3 length equals 15 residues. The germline CDR1 and CDR2 sequences are SGHAT and FQDESV (reference sequence). V shed 5 bases and J shed 3 bases, with 14 bases lying between them.

This clone has only a few counts. CDR3 sequence: CASSPLQGSDSSYGYTF. The CDR3 nucleotides read TGTGCCAGCTCACCGTTGCAGGGTTCGGACAGTTCCTATGGCTACACCTTC. The chain combines TRBV18 with TRBJ1-2, with D tentatively TRBD1 (6 bases). Germline assignment: CDR1 KGHSH and CDR2 LQKENI. V lost 3 bases to trimming and J lost 4 bases, with 21 bases between them. The CDR3 has 17 amino acids. Filled out from reference TRBV18 and TRBJ1-2, the complete variable domain reads NAGVMQNPRHLVRRRGQEARLRCSPMKGHSHVYWYRQLPEEGLKFMVYLQKENIIDESGMPKERFSAEFPKEGPSILRIQQVVRGDSAAYFCASSPLQGSDSSYGYTFGSGTRLTVV.

The chain is built from TRBV19 and TRBJ2-7, with TRBD2 matching over 11 bases. CDR3 size: 14 residues. Looked up from germline, CDR1 is LNHDA and CDR2 is SQIVND (reference sequence). Unmatched junction bases numbered 4, after V lost 2 bases and J lost 7 bases. The CDR3 region is CASSILAGGREQYF. CDR3 in DNA: TGTGCCAGTAGTATACTAGCGGGAGGTCGGGAGCAGTACTTC. Combining the CDR3 with reference TRBV19 and TRBJ2-7 gives the whole variable domain DGGITQSPKYLFRKEGQNVTLSCEQNLNHDAMYWYRQDPGQGLRLIYYSQIVNDFQKGDIAEGYSVSREKKESFPLTVTSAQKNPTAFYLCASSILAGGREQYFGPGTRLTVT.

This chain connects TRBV11-3 to TRBJ2-7; 7 bases fit TRBD2. Germline CDR1 reads SGHNT; CDR2 reads YENEEA. Trimming cost V 5 bases and J 2 bases; bases outside gene matches: 12. The CDR3 totals 16 residues. This CDR3 reads CASSTFRGVGTYEQYF. The DNA for the CDR3 is TGTGCCAGCAGCACTTTCCGGGGGGTAGGAACCTACGAGCAGTACTTC.

This sequence joins TRBV5-4 and TRBJ1-1; D gene unclear. This CDR3 is built from 17 residues. Trimming removed 5 bases at V and 4 bases at J, with 24 bases between. Per the germline V gene, CDR1 is SGHNT and CDR2 is YYREEE (reference sequence). This chain's CDR3 is CASSEGWSATVGTEAFF. DNA of the CDR3: TGTGCCAGCAGTGAGGGTTGGTCAGCCACGGTGGGCACTGAAGCTTTCTTT.

This rearrangement joins TRBV3-1 (or the pseudogene TRBV3-2) to TRBJ1-2, with a weak D call TRBD1 (6 bases). The germline V and J ends were trimmed by 0 bases and 7 bases, with 12 bases remaining between them. The CDR3 contains 14 residues. Germline-derived CDR1 and CDR2 are LGHDT and YNNKEL (reference sequence). The CDR3 here is CASSQERTVTGYTF. As DNA, the CDR3 is TGTGCCAGCAGCCAAGAAAGGACAGTCACTGGCTACACCTTC.

The chain has TRBV6-5 and TRBJ1-4; possible D gene TRBD1, 6 bases. V was pared by 0 bases and J by 10 bases, with 18 bases between. Germline V lookup: CDR1 MNHEY, CDR2 SVGAGI. The CDR3 has 16 residues. The chain's CDR3 is CASSYSSAGVKGKLFF. The CDR3, as DNA: TGTGCCAGCAGTTACTCGTCAGCAGGGGTTAAGGGAAAACTGTTTTTT.

The J gene is TRBJ1-1, the V gene TRBV7-3; 10 nucleotides line up with TRBD1. The J segment lost 5 bases and the V segment lost 6 bases, leaving 18 bases of the junction unmatched. Germline CDR1 is SGHTA and CDR2 is FQGTGA. The CDR3 extends over 18 amino acids. The CDR3 nucleotides are TGTGCCAGCAGGCCAACGCCCGGGACAGGGGCGCACTATACTGAAGCTTTCTTT. As protein: CASRPTPGTGAHYTEAFF.

The chain recombines TRBV5-1 with TRBJ2-7; maybe TRBD1 (5 bases). Per germline, CDR1 SGHRS and CDR2 YFSETQ. The CDR3 is made up of 13 amino acids. V lost 4 bases and J 3 bases, leaving 11 bases between the germline ends. The CDR3 DNA reads TGCGCCAGCAGCAGTGGACACCTCTACGAGCAGTACTTC. It specifies CASSSGHLYEQYF.

This chain links TRBV7-9 with TRBJ1-6, with 7 bases that match TRBD1. This CDR3 has 14 residues. Germline lookup yields CDR1 SEHNR and CDR2 FQNEAQ (reference sequence). Germline trimming cut 4 bases from V and 7 bases from J; bases unmatched to any gene: 4. The chain's CDR3 is CASSSSRGNSPLHF. CDR3 in DNA: TGTGCCAGCAGCTCGAGCAGGGGGAATTCACCCCTCCACTTT.

In DNA, the CDR3 is TGTGCCAGCAGCCTACAAGGGGACAGCGCTTTGAACATTCAGTACTTC. Its translation: CASSLQGDSALNIQYF. The chain carries TRBV9 and TRBJ2-4, with 7 bases that match TRBD1. In germline, CDR1 is SGDLS, CDR2 YYNGEE. This CDR3 region has 16 residues. Trimming removed 4 bases from V and 7 bases from J; junction bases left unmatched: 14.

The V gene is TRBV6-5, the J gene TRBJ2-1; 8 bases map to TRBD2. The V gene's germline CDR1 is MNHEY and CDR2 SVGAGI. With V trimmed by 0 bases and J by 8 bases, 9 bases remained unmatched. This CDR3 has 16 residues. CDR3 sequence reads: CASSYSRLASGDEQFF. The CDR3 DNA follows: TGTGCCAGCAGTTACTCCCGACTAGCGTCCGGAGATGAGCAGTTCTTC.

The rearrangement links TRBV7-9 to TRBJ2-1; 14 nucleotides line up with TRBD2. The CDR3 length is 16 residues. V lost 11 bases, J lost 7 bases, and 13 bases stayed unmatched. Germline V gene sequence: CDR1 SEHNR, CDR2 FQNEAQ (reference sequence). The CDR3 loop reads CAGTSGGYNRGNEQFF. In DNA, the CDR3 is TGTGCCGGGACTAGCGGGGGATATAATCGGGGGAATGAGCAGTTCTTC.

The rearrangement uses TRBV11-3 and TRBJ2-1; 7 nucleotides agree with TRBD1. The CDR3 runs to 14 residues. Per germline, CDR1 SGHNT and CDR2 YENEEA. CDR3 bases: TGTGCAACTGTAGGGACAGAGAATTACAATGAGCAGTTCTTC. Protein: CATVGTENYNEQFF.

The genes are TRBV10-3 and TRBJ2-2; 10 nucleotides align to TRBD2. With V trimmed by 6 bases and J by 6 bases, 7 bases remained unmatched. The V gene's germline CDR1 is ENHRY and CDR2 SYGVKD. This CDR3 is built from 15 residues. CDR3 in DNA: TGTGCCATCAGAGTCGGACTAGCGGAGGCCGGGGAGCTGTTTTTT. This codes for CAIRVGLAEAGELFF.